This T cell receptor (beta chain) was captured by sequencing in a study of blood T cell repertoires in COVID-19. Study-wide background: Some COVID-19 samples were acute and others convalescent; all came from the United States, Italy and Spain. T cells, B-cell-depleted T cells, or PBMCs supplied cDNA or gDNA.

The data were produced by immunoSEQ multiplex PCR, yet TCRdb's version contains in-frame clones alone and is incomplete. The sample shows under 300,000 clones, roughly nine tenths of them seen only once. From germline, CDR1 is SSHAT and CDR2 FNYEAQ (reference sequence). This CDR3 comprises 15 residues. Remarks on this clone: A read error may account for a junction end that differs from germline.

The rearrangement links TRBV7-7 to TRBJ2-7; TRBD2 aligns across 7 bases. Material for sequencing was peripheral blood. The source of this sequence is a man in his sixties with acute or convalescent COVID-19. CDR3 nucleotide sequence: TGTGCTAGCAGCTCGCGCCGGAGCGGGGTTGACGAGCAGTACTTC. Its translation is CASSSRRSGVDEQYF.